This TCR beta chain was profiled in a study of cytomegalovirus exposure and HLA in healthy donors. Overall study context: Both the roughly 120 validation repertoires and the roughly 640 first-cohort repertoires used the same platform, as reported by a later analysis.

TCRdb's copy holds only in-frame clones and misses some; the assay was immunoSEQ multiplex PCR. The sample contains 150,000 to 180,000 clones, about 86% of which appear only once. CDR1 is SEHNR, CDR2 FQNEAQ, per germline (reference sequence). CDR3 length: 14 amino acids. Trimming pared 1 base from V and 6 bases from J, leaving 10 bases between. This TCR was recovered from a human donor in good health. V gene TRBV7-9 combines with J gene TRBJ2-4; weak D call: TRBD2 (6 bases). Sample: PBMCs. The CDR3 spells CASSLGLEGNIQYF. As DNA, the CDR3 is TGTGCCAGCAGCTTAGGACTAGAGGGAAACATTCAGTACTTC.